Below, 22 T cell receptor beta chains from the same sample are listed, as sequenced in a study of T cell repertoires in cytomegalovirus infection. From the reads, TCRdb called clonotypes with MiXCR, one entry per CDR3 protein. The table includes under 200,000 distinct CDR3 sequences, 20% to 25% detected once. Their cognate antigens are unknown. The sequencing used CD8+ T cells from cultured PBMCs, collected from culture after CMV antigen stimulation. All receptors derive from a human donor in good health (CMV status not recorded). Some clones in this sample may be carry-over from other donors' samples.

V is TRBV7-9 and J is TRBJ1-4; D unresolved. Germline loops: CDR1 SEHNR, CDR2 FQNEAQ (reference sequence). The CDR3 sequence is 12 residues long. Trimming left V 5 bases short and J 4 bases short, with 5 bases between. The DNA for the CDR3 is TGTGCCAGCAGCGGATTTAATGAAAAACTGTTTTTT. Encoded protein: CASSGFNEKLFF.

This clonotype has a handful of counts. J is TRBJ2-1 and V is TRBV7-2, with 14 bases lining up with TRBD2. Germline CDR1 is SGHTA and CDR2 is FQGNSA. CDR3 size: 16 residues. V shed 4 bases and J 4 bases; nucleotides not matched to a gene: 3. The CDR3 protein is CASSWTSGGTYNEQFF. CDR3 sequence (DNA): TGTGCCAGCAGCTGGACTAGCGGGGGGACATACAATGAGCAGTTCTTC.

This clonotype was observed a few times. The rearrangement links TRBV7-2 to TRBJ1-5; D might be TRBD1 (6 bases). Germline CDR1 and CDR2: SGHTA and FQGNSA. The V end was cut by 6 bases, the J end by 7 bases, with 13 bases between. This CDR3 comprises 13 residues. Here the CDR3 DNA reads TGTGCCAGCAGTGCGGGGGGCTGGCAGCCCCAGCATTTT. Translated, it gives CASSAGGWQPQHF.

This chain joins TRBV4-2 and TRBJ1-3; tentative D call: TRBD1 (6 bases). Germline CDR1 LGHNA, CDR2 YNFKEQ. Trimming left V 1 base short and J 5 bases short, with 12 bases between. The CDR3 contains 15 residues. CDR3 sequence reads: CASSQVPGQRNTIYF. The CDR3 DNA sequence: TGTGCCAGCAGCCAAGTTCCCGGACAGAGAAACACCATATATTTT.

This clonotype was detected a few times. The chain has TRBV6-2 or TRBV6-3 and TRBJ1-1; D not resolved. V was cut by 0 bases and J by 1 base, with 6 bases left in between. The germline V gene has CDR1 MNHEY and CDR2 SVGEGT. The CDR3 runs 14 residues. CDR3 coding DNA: TGTGCCAGCAGTTACTCCACAGAGAACACTGAAGCTTTCTTT. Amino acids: CASSYSTENTEAFF.

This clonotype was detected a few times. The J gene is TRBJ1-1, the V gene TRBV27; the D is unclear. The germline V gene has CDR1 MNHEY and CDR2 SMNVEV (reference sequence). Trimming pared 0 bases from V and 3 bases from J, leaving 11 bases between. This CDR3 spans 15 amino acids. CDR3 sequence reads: CASSLSYRGYTEAFF. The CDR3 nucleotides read TGTGCCAGCAGTTTATCGTACCGTGGGTACACTGAAGCTTTCTTT.

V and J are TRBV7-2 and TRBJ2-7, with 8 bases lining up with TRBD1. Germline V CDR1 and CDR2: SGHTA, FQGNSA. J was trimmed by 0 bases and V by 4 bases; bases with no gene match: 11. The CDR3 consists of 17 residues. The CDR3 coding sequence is TGTGCCAGCAGCTCCGCCCACAGGGGGTTTAGCTCCTACGAGCAGTACTTC. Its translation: CASSSAHRGFSSYEQYF.

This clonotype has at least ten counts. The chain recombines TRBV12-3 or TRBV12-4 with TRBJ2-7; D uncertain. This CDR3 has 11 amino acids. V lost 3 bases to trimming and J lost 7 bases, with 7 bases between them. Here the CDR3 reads CASSLGGEQYF. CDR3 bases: TGTGCCAGCAGTTTGGGTGGGGAGCAGTACTTC.

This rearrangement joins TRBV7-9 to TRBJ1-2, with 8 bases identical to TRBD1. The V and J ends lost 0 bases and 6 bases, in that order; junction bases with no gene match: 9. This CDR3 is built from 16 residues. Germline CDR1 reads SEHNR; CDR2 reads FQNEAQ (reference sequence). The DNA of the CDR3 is TGTGCCAGCAGCTTAGCGCGAAGGGCAGGGGGCAATGGCTACACCTTC. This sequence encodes CASSLARRAGGNGYTF.

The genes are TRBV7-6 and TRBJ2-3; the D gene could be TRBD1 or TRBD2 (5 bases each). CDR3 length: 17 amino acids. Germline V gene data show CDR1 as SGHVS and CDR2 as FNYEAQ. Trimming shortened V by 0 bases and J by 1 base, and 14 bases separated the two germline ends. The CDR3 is CASSLAPRGEGTDTQYF. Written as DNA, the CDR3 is TGTGCCAGCAGCTTAGCGCCGAGGGGAGAGGGCACAGATACGCAGTATTTT.

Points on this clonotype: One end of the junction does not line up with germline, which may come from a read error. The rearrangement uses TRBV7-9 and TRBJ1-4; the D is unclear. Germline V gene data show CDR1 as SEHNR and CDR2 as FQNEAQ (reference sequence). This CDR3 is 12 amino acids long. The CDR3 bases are TGTGCCAGCAGCTTAGGGGAAAGGACCGAAGTTTTT. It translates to CASSLGERTEVF.

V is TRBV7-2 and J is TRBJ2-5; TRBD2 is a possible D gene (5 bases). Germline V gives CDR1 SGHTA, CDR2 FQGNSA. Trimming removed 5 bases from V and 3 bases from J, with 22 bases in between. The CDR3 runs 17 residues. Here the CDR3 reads CASSPPHPLPREETQYF. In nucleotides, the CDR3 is TGTGCCAGCAGCCCACCCCACCCGCTTCCGAGGGAAGAGACCCAGTACTTC. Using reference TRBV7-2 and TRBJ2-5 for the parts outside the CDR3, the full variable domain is GAGVSQSPSNKVTEKGKDVELRCDPISGHTALYWYRQSLGQGLEFLIYFQGNSAPDKSGLPSDRFSAERTGGSVSTLTIQRTQQEDSAVYLCASSPPHPLPREETQYFGPGTRLLVL.

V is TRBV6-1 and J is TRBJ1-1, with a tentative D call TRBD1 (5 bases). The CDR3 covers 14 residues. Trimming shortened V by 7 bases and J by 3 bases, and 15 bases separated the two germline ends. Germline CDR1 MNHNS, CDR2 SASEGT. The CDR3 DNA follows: TGTGCCAGCAATCTAAGGGGATTTGACACTGAAGCTTTCTTT. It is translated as CASNLRGFDTEAFF.

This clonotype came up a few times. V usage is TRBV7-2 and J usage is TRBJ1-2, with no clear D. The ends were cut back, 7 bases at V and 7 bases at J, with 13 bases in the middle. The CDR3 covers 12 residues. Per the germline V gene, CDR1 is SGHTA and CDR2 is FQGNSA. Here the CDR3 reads CASNLRGRGYTF. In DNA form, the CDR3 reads TGTGCCAGCAACCTCCGGGGTCGTGGCTACACCTTC.

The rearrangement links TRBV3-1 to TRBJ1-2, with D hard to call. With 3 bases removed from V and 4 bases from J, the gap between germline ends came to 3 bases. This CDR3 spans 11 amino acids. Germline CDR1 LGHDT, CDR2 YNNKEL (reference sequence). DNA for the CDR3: TGTGCCAGCAGCCAGAGCTATGGCTACACCTTC. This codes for CASSQSYGYTF.

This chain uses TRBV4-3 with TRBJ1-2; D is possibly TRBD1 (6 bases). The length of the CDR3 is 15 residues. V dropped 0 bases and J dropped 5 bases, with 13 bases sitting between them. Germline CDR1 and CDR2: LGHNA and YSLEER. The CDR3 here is CASSQELQGKYGYTF. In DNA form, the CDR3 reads TGCGCCAGCAGCCAAGAGCTCCAGGGGAAGTATGGCTACACCTTC.

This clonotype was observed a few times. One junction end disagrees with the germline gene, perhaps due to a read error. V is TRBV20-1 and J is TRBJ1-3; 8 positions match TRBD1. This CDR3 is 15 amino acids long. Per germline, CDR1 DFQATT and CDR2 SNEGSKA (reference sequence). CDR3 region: CSAGDRGKSGNTIYF. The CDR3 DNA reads TGCAGTGCTGGAGACAGGGGAAAGTCTGGAAACACCATATATTTT.

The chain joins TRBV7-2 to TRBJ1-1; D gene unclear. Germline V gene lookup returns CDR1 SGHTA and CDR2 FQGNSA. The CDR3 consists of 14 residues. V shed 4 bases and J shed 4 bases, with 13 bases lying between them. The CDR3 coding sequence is TGTGCCAGCAGCTCGTTACTCGGACGCACTGAAGCTTTCTTT. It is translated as CASSSLLGRTEAFF. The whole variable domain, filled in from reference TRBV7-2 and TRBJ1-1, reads GAGVSQSPSNKVTEKGKDVELRCDPISGHTALYWYRQSLGQGLEFLIYFQGNSAPDKSGLPSDRFSAERTGGSVSTLTIQRTQQEDSAVYLCASSSLLGRTEAFFGQGTRLTVV.

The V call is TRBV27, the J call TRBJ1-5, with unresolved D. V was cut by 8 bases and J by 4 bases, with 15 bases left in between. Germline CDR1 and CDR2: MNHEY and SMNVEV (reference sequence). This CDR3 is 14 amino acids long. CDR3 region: CASSYSPLNQPQHF. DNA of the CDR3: TGTGCCAGCTCCTATTCCCCTTTAAATCAGCCCCAGCATTTT.

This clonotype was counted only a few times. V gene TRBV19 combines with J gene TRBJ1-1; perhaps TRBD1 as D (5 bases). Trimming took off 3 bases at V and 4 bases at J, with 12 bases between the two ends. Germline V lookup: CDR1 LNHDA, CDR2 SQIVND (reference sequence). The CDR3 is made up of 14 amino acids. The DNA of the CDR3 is TGTGCCAGTAGTATCCCCAGGGAATCCACTGAAGCTTTCTTT. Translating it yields CASSIPRESTEAFF. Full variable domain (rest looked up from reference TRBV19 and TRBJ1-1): DGGITQSPKYLFRKEGQNVTLSCEQNLNHDAMYWYRQDPGQGLRLIYYSQIVNDFQKGDIAEGYSVSREKKESFPLTVTSAQKNPTAFYLCASSIPRESTEAFFGQGTRLTVV.

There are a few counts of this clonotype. CDR3 sequence (DNA): TGTGCCAGCAGCACTACTAGCGGGTACTCCTACGAGCAGTACTTC. It specifies CASSTTSGYSYEQYF. The V and J genes are TRBV7-2 and TRBJ2-7; 9 bases are shared with TRBD2. The V gene end was trimmed by 5 bases and the J gene end by 0 bases; junction bases not matched to a gene: 5. The CDR3 covers 15 residues. Germline values: CDR1 SGHTA, CDR2 FQGNSA.

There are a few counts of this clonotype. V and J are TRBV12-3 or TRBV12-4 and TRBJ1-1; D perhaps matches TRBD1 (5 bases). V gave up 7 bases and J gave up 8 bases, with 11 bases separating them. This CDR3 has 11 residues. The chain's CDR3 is CASILGPEAFF. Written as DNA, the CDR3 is TGTGCCAGCATCCTGGGACCCGAAGCTTTCTTT.